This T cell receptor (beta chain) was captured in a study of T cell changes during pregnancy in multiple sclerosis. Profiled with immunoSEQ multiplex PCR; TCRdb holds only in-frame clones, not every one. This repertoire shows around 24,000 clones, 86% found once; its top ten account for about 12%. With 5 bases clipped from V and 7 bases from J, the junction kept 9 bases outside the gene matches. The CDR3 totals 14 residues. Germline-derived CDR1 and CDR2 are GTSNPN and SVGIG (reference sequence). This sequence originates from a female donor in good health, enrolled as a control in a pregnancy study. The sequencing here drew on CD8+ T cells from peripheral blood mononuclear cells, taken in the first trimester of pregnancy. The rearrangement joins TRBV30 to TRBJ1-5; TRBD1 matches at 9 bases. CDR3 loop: CAWGGQGGRQPQHF. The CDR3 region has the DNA TGTGCCTGGGGGGGACAGGGAGGAAGGCAGCCCCAGCATTTT.